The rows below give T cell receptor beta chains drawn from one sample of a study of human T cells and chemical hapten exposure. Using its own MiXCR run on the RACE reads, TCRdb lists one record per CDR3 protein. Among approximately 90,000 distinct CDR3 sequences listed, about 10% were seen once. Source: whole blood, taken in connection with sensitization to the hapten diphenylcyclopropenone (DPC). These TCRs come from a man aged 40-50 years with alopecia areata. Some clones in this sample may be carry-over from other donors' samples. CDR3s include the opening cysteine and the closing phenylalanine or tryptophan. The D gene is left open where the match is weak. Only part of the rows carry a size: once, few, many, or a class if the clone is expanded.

CDR3 protein: CASSPRLAGSTDTQYF
CDR3 DNA: TGTGCCAGCAGCCCTAGACTAGCGGGAAGCACAGATACGCAGTATTTT
V gene: TRBV11-2
clone size: many
D gene: TRBD2
J gene: TRBJ2-3

CDR3 protein: CASREQAIISYEQYF
CDR3 DNA: TGTGCCAGTAGAGAACAGGCGATCATCTCCTACGAGCAGTACTTC
V gene: TRBV19
clone size: .
D gene: .
J gene: TRBJ2-7

CDR3 protein: CASSDTNRATEAFF
CDR3 DNA: TGTGCCAGCAGTGACACGAACAGGGCTACTGAAGCTTTCTTT
V gene: TRBV6-4
clone size: many
D gene: .
J gene: TRBJ1-1

CDR3 protein: CASSLRLGSYQETQYF
CDR3 DNA: TGTGCCAGCAGCCTCCGACTCGGATCGTACCAAGAGACCCAGTACTTC
V gene: TRBV9
clone size: many
D gene: .
J gene: TRBJ2-5

CDR3 protein: CASSRQPGQGSPEAFF
CDR3 DNA: TGTGCCAGCAGCCGCCAGCCTGGGCAGGGGTCTCCTGAAGCTTTCTTT
V gene: TRBV14
clone size: .
D gene: .
J gene: TRBJ1-1

CDR3 protein: CASSPRGLAGHLSSYEQYF
CDR3 DNA: TGTGCCAGCAGCCCGAGGGGACTAGCGGGACACCTTAGCTCCTACGAGCAGTACTTC
V gene: TRBV14
clone size: .
D gene: TRBD2
J gene: TRBJ2-7

CDR3 protein: CASSPEQGLETQYF
CDR3 DNA: TGTGCCAGCAGCCCGGAACAGGGACTGGAGACCCAGTACTTC
V gene: TRBV7-9
clone size: .
D gene: .
J gene: TRBJ2-5

CDR3 protein: CSALRTSGKSDTQYF
CDR3 DNA: TGCAGTGCTCTCCGGACTAGCGGGAAATCGGATACGCAGTATTTT
V gene: TRBV20-1
clone size: many
D gene: TRBD2
J gene: TRBJ2-3

CDR3 protein: CSARDQQGDEKLFF
CDR3 DNA: TGCAGTGCTAGAGATCAACAGGGGGATGAAAAACTGTTTTTT
V gene: TRBV20-1
clone size: few
D gene: TRBD1
J gene: TRBJ1-4

CDR3 protein: CASSEWTGGDEKLFF
CDR3 DNA: TGTGCCAGCAGCGAATGGACAGGGGGGGATGAAAAACTGTTTTTT
V gene: TRBV14
clone size: few
D gene: TRBD1
J gene: TRBJ1-4

CDR3 protein: CASSESSGAGERF
CDR3 DNA: TGTGCCAGCAGTGAAAGTTCAGGAGCGGGAGAGAGGTTT
V gene: TRBV6-1
clone size: .
D gene: TRBD2
J gene: TRBJ2-3

CDR3 protein: CASSSGQEGWELFF
CDR3 DNA: TGTGCCAGCAGTTCCGGACAGGAGGGCTGGGAGCTGTTTTTT
V gene: TRBV28
clone size: .
D gene: .
J gene: TRBJ2-2

CDR3 protein: CASSSQGETEAFF
CDR3 DNA: TGTGCCAGTAGTTCTCAGGGTGAAACTGAAGCTTTCTTT
V gene: TRBV19
clone size: few
D gene: .
J gene: TRBJ1-1

CDR3 protein: CSASGAGDNYGYTF
CDR3 DNA: TGCAGTGCTAGTGGGGCAGGGGATAACTATGGCTACACCTTC
V gene: TRBV20-1
clone size: .
D gene: .
J gene: TRBJ1-2

CDR3 protein: CASSLQGNYEQYF
CDR3 DNA: TGTGCCAGCAGTTTACAGGGAAACTACGAGCAGTACTTC
V gene: TRBV27
clone size: few
D gene: .
J gene: TRBJ2-7

CDR3 protein: CASSPRDRGGEKLFF
CDR3 DNA: TGTGCCAGCAGTCCCAGGGACAGGGGAGGCGAAAAACTGTTTTTT
V gene: TRBV6-6
clone size: .
D gene: TRBD1
J gene: TRBJ1-4